The subject of this entry is one TCR beta chain. The record originates from a study of T-cell memory formation after mild COVID-19. The germline gives CDR1 SGHNT, CDR2 YYREEE (reference sequence). The J segment lost 3 bases and the V segment lost 6 bases, leaving 11 bases of the junction unmatched. The CDR3 contains 15 residues. TCRdb reanalysed the 5' RACE reads using MiXCR and keeps one entry per CDR3 protein. Of about 400,000 distinct CDR3 sequences detected, 20% to 25% appear once; the ten largest clones hold 8.8%. This receptor was identified in an adult woman who had mild COVID-19 (a few samples of this study predate the infection). Cell type and time point are not known. The chain uses TRBV5-4 and TRBJ1-1, with TRBD1 matching 7 bases. The source material was PBMCs or a T cell subset sorted from them (not recorded which). The CDR3 coding sequence is TGTGCCAGCACCCCGTCAGGGGGGCTGGACACTGAAGCTTTCTTT. It translates to CASTPSGGLDTEAFF.